The clone carrying this TCR beta chain was picked up a small number of times. Its target is not known. The record originates from a study of spatial heterogeneity in lung cancer. The wider study: At a median of around 23 months after resection, follow-up PBMC samples were sequenced when available. Findings and limits, study-wide: More often at tumor resection than at routine follow-up, ubiquitous expanded tumor TCRs were detected in the blood.

The library protocol tagged each TCR cDNA with a unique molecular identifier. TCRdb processed the 5' RACE reads anew with MiXCR; each CDR3 protein has one entry. The sample carries 15,000 to 20,000 distinct CDR3 sequences, 9% to 10% recorded once. Time point in this sample: blood at routine non-recurrence follow-up after resection. Whole RNA obtained from tumor, nontumor lung or frozen PBMC underwent sequencing without sorting. The CDR3 extends over 16 amino acids. V gave up 5 bases and J gave up 0 bases; unmatched junction bases: 4. The germline V gene encodes CDR1 SEHNR and CDR2 FQNEAQ (reference sequence).

V and J are TRBV7-9 and TRBJ1-5, with 10 nucleotides matching TRBD1. The sample here was PBMCs, taken at follow-up. The sequence derives from a male donor with early-stage non-small cell lung cancer. This CDR3 reads CASSRTGGYSNQPQHF. The DNA for the CDR3 is TGTGCCAGCAGCAGGACAGGGGGGTATAGCAATCAGCCCCAGCATTTT.